This T cell receptor beta chain was recorded in a study of blood T cell repertoires in COVID-19. At the level of the study: Acute and convalescent COVID-19 samples came from the United States, Italy and Spain. Nucleic acid was either cDNA or gDNA, and it came from T cells, B-cell-depleted T cells, or PBMCs.

In its sample, this clone was seen a few times. Original processing notes: Reference gene primer amplification gave nucleated cell count estimates. TCRdb's table, derived via immunoSEQ multiplex PCR, lists solely in-frame clones and lacks some. The V and J calls and clone size were taken over from that table, and D and trimming were inferred from the DNA. Of around 120,000 clones listed, roughly 72% are singletons. Trimming cost V 2 bases and J 7 bases, with 12 bases left between them. CDR1 LGHDT and CDR2 YNNKEL come from the germline V gene (reference sequence). The CDR3 sequence is 13 residues long.

The J gene is TRBJ2-7, the V gene TRBV3-1 (or the pseudogene TRBV3-2); D is uncertain. The sequence derives from a man older than 75 with acute or convalescent COVID-19. The material sequenced was peripheral blood. CDR3 in amino acids: CASSQKPLGEQYF. The CDR3 DNA follows: TGTGCCAGCAGCCAAAAGCCGCTCGGGGAGCAGTACTTC.